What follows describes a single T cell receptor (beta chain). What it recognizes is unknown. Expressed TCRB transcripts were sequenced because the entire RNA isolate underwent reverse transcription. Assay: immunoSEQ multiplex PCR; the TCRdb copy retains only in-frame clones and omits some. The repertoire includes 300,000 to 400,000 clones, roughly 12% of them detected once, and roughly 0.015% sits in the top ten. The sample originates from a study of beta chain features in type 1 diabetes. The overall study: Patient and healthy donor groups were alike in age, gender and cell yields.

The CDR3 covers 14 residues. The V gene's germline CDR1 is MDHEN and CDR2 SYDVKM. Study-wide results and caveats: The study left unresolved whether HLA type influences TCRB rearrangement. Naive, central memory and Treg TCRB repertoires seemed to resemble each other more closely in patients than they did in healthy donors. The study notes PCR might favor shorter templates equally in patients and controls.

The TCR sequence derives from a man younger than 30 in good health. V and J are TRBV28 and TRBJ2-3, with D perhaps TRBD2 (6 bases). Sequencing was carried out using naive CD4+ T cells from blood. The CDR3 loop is CATKREWNTDTQYF. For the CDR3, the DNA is TGTGCTACCAAACGGGAGTGGAACACAGATACGCAGTATTTT.